This TCR beta chain derives from a study of blood T cell repertoires in COVID-19. The CDR3 consists of 12 residues. The V gene's germline CDR1 is LNHDA and CDR2 SQIVND (reference sequence). V shed 5 bases and J shed 16 bases, with 18 bases lying between them. The data were produced by immunoSEQ multiplex PCR, yet TCRdb's version contains in-frame clones alone and is incomplete. The repertoire holds about 170,000 clones, about four fifths seen once, with less than 3.5% in the top ten. Sequencing was done on a sample of peripheral blood. The genes are TRBV19 and TRBJ2-1; a weak D match, TRBD2 (6 bases). This receptor was obtained from an elderly woman with COVID-19, enrolled during active disease. The CDR3 region has the DNA TGTGCCAGTAGTGTCTCCGGAGGGCAGCGATTCTTC. Translated, it gives CASSVSGGQRFF.